The T cell receptor beta chain under discussion was sequenced for a study of shared clonotypes between healthy human individuals. Healthy HIV-negative adults with no recent acute infections or vaccinations were recruited as donors. This CDR3 has 13 amino acids. Germline V CDR1 and CDR2: SGHNT, YYREEE (reference sequence). Comment on this clone: A read error is the likely source, as a far larger clone sits one nucleotide away.

Replicate PCRs from sorted subsets contained roughly 200 ng DNA, which is around 30,000 T cell genomes. In the study's own analysis: Sequence data from immunoSEQ were junction-only and lacked quality scores; consequently, filtering differed. Some clones are missing from TCRdb's copy, which holds only in-frame ones; the method was immunoSEQ multiplex PCR. That table gives V, J and clone size, and the DNA gave D and trimming. Altogether about 1.1 million clones are present, about four fifths being singletons, with the ten largest covering 0.5% to 0.65%. The chain has TRBV5-4 and TRBJ1-2, with D hard to call. Specimen: memory CD4+ T cells from PBMCs. The subset: CD45RA-negative fraction. The clonotype comes from a man in his late teens or twenties in good health. Some clones in this sample may be carry-over from other donors' samples. The CDR3 region has the DNA TGTGCCAGCAGCCCGACATCGAGGGATGGCCACACCTTC. Residues: CASSPTSRDGHTF.